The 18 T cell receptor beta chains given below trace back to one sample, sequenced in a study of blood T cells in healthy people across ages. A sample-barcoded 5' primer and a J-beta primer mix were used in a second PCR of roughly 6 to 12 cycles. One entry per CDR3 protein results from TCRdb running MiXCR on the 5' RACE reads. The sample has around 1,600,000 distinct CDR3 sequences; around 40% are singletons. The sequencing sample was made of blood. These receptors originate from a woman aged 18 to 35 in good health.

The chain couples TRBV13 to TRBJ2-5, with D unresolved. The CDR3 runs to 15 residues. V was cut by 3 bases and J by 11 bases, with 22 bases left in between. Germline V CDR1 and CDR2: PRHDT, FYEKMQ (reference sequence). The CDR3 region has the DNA TGTGCCAGCAGCTTTCGGTACGGGTTAGGAGATGAGCAGTACTTC. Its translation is CASSFRYGLGDEQYF. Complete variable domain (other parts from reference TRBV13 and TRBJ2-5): AAGVIQSPRHLIKEKRETATLKCYPIPRHDTVYWYQQGPGQDPQFLISFYEKMQSDKGSIPDRFSAQQFSDYHSELNMSSLELGDSALYFCASSFRYGLGDEQYFGPGTRLLVL.

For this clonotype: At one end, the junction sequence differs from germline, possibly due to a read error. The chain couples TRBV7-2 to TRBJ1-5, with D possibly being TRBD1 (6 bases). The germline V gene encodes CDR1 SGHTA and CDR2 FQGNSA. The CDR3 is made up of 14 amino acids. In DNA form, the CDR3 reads TGTGCTAGCAGCAATAGGGGGGCCGCGATGCCCCAGCATTTT. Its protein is CASSNRGAAMPQHF.

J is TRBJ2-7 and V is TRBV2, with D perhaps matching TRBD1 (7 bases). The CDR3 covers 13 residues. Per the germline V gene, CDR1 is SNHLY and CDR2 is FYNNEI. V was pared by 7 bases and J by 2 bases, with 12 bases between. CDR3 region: CASTGGTAYEQYF. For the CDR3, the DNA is TGTGCCAGCACTGGGGGGACAGCCTACGAGCAGTACTTC.

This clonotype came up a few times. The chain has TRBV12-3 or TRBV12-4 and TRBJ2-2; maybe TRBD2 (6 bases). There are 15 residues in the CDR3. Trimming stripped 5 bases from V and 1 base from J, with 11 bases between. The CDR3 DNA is TGTGCCAGCAGTCAGGGACTTCTGAACACCGGGGAGCTGTTTTTT. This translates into CASSQGLLNTGELFF.

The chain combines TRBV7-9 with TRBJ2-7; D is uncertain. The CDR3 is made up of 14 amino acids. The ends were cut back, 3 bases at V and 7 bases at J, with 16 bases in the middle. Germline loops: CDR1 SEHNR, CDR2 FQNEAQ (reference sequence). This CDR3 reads CASSFGPSYNEQYF. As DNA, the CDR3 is TGTGCCAGCAGCTTCGGCCCGAGCTACAATGAGCAGTACTTC.

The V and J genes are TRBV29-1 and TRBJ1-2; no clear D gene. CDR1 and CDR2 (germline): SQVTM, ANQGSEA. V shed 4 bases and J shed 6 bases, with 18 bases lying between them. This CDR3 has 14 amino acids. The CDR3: CSVVSRLREDGYTF. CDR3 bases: TGCAGCGTTGTTTCACGCCTTCGGGAGGATGGCTACACCTTC.

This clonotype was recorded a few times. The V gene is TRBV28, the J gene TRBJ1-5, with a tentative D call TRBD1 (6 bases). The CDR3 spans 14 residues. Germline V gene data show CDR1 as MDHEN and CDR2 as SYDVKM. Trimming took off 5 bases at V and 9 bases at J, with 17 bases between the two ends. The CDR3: CASSEGTGYRPQHF. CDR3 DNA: TGTGCCAGCAGTGAGGGAACAGGGTATCGGCCCCAGCATTTT. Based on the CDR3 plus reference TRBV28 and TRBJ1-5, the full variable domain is DVKVTQSSRYLVKRTGEKVFLECVQDMDHENMFWYRQDPGLGLRLIYFSYDVKMKEKGDIPEGYSVSREKKERFSLILESASTNQTSMYLCASSEGTGYRPQHFGDGTRLSIL.

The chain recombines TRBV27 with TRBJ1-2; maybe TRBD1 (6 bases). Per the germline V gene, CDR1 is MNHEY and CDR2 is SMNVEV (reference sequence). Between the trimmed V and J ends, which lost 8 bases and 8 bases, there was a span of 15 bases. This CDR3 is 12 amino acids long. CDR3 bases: TGTGCCAGCTTTACAACAGGGAAAGGCTACACCTTC. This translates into CASFTTGKGYTF.

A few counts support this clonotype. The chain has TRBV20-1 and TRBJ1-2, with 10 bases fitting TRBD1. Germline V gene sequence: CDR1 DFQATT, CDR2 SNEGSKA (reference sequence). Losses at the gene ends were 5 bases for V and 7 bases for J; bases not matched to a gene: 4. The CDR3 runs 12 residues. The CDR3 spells CSAPRTGGGYTF. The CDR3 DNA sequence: TGCAGTGCTCCAAGGACAGGGGGTGGCTACACCTTC.

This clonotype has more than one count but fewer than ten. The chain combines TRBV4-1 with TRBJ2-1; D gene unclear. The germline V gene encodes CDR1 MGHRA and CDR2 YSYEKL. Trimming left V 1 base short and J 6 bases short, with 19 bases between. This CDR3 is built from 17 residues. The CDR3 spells CASSQVDLFKFGNEQFF. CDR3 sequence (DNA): TGCGCCAGCAGCCAAGTTGATTTGTTTAAGTTCGGCAATGAGCAGTTCTTC.

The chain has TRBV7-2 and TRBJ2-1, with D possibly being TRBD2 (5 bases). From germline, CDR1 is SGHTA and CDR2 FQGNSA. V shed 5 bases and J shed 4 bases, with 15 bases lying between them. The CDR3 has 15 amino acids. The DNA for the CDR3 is TGTGCCAGCAGCCCGACTAACGGGGTTTACAATGAGCAGTTCTTC. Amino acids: CASSPTNGVYNEQFF. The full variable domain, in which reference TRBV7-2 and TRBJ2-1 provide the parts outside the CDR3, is GAGVSQSPSNKVTEKGKDVELRCDPISGHTALYWYRQSLGQGLEFLIYFQGNSAPDKSGLPSDRFSAERTGGSVSTLTIQRTQQEDSAVYLCASSPTNGVYNEQFFGPGTRLTVL.

The CDR3 is CANSRRDSRNYGYTF. CDR3 nucleotides: TGTGCCAACAGCCGGAGGGACAGCCGTAACTATGGCTACACCTTC. The chain recombines TRBV12-3 or TRBV12-4 with TRBJ1-2, with 7 bases matching TRBD1. J gave up 1 base and V 10 bases, and 12 bases lay outside the gene matches. The CDR3 consists of 15 residues.

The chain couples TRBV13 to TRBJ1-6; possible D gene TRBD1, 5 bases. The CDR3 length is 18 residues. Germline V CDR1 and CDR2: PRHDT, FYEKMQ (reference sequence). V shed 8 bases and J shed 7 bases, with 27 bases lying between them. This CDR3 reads CASGRRVRAKGSNSPLHF. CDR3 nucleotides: TGTGCCAGCGGTCGAAGGGTTAGGGCTAAGGGGTCCAATTCACCCCTCCACTTT.

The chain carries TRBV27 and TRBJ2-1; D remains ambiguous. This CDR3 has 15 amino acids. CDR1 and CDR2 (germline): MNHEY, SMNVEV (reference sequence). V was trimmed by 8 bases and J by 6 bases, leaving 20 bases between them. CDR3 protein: CASSNAPGWGNEQFF. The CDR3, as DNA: TGTGCCAGCTCAAATGCCCCGGGTTGGGGCAATGAGCAGTTCTTC.

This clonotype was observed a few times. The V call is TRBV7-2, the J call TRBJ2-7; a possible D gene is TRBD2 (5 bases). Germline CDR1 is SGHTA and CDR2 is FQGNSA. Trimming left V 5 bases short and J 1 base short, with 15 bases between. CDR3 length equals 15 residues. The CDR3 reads CASSPRWTVSYEQYF. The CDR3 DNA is TGTGCCAGCAGCCCCCGGTGGACTGTATCCTACGAGCAGTACTTC.

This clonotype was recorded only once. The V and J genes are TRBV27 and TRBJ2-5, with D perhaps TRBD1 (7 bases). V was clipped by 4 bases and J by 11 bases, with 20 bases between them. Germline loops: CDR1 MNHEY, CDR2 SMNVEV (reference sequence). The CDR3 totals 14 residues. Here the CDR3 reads CASSSSGQGGEQYF. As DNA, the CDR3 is TGTGCCAGCAGTTCTTCAGGGCAGGGGGGAGAGCAGTACTTC.

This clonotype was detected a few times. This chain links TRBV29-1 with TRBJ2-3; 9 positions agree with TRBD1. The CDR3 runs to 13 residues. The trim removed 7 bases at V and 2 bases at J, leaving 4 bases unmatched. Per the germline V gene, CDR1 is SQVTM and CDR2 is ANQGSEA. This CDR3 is CSGTGGLTDTQYF. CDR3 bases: TGCAGCGGTACAGGGGGCCTCACAGATACGCAGTATTTT.

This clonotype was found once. Here the CDR3 DNA reads TGTGCCAGCAGCGTGTACAGGGCTGCCTATGGCTACACCTTC. Protein: CASSVYRAAYGYTF. This chain uses TRBV5-6 with TRBJ1-2; D may be TRBD1 (6 bases). The CDR3 has 14 residues. The germline V gene has CDR1 SGHDT and CDR2 YYEEEE. The ends were cut back, 4 bases at V and 4 bases at J, with 14 bases in the middle.